This T cell receptor (beta chain) was identified in a study of shared clonotypes between healthy human individuals. Study-wide background: CD4 naive and CD4 memory each took three plates per donor, while CD8 naive took two and CD8 memory one. Regarding the study as a whole: Few donors limited the genetic and exposure-history diversity represented.

Using immunoSEQ multiplex PCR, the repertoire was profiled, and TCRdb retains in-frame clones only, with some absent. The repertoire consists of about 600,000 clones, with 97% occurring once and the leading ten covering roughly 0.055%. This clone was picked up a small number of times. Its antigen remains unknown. Different DNA sequences within this sample yield the same CDR3. Sample: naive CD4+ T cells sorted from blood. Specified subset: CD45RA+ positively selected. The receptor was derived from a woman aged 25 to 45 in good health.

CDR3 sequence (DNA): TGTGCCAGCAGTTCACAGGGAGGGAACACTGAAGCTTTCTTT. Protein: CASSSQGGNTEAFF. The J gene is TRBJ1-1, the V gene TRBV28; D perhaps matches TRBD1 (6 bases). The CDR3 contains 14 residues. The V gene lost 4 bases and the J gene lost 1 base, with 10 bases spanning the gap. Germline CDR1 is MDHEN and CDR2 is SYDVKM. The entire variable domain, with the rest obtained from reference TRBV28 and TRBJ1-1, is as follows: DVKVTQSSRYLVKRTGEKVFLECVQDMDHENMFWYRQDPGLGLRLIYFSYDVKMKEKGDIPEGYSVSREKKERFSLILESASTNQTSMYLCASSSQGGNTEAFFGQGTRLTVV.